The 22 T cell receptor beta chains listed next were all sequenced from one sample in a study of neurological immune-mediated disorders. TCRdb re-called the 5' RACE reads through MiXCR, storing one row per CDR3 protein. The sample lists tens of thousands of distinct CDR3 sequences, approximately 14% occurring once. The sequenced material came from PBMCs. The receptors were gathered from a woman aged 45-65 years in good health.

In this sample, this clonotype turned up many times. The chain couples TRBV5-1 to TRBJ2-1; D ambiguous. V was trimmed by 2 bases and J by 9 bases, leaving 15 bases between them. This CDR3 has 14 amino acids. Germline values: CDR1 SGHRS, CDR2 YFSETQ. The CDR3 region is CASSLQPEVGEQFF. The DNA for the CDR3 is TGCGCCAGCAGCTTACAACCCGAGGTTGGTGAGCAGTTCTTC.

This clonotype has just one count. The conserved closing phenylalanine or tryptophan is absent in this CDR3, likely reflecting a read error. Because the CDR3's place on the DNA is in doubt, the DNA is left out and the CDR3 is given as listed by TCRdb. The V gene is TRBV28, the J gene TRBJ1-3; the listed D gene, TRBD1, was not tested against the DNA. The CDR3 numbers 14 amino acids, ends counted. The V gene's germline CDR1 is MDHEN and CDR2 SYDVKM. Here the CDR3 reads CATWGQGWRNTIDL.

This clonotype was detected only a few times. One end of the junction fails to match germline, which may point to a read error. The chain joins TRBV5-5 to TRBJ2-2; TRBD2 matches 8 bases. Per the germline V gene, CDR1 is SGHKS and CDR2 is YYEKEE (reference sequence). The CDR3 extends over 19 amino acids. Here the CDR3 reads CASSLGPLRAGGLTGEPFF. The CDR3 DNA reads TGTGCCAGCAGCTTGGGCCCCCTCCGCGCGGGAGGACTTACCGGGGAGCCGTTTTTT.

This clonotype was recorded many times. The rearrangement links TRBV5-1 to TRBJ1-3; D is ambiguous. The CDR3 loop spans 15 amino acids. Germline V gene lookup returns CDR1 SGHRS and CDR2 YFSETQ. V was clipped by 0 bases and J by 0 bases, with 7 bases between them. The CDR3 nucleotides read TGCGCCAGCAGCTTGGCGTGGGCCTCTGGAAACACCATATATTTT. It encodes CASSLAWASGNTIYF.

This clonotype was recorded many times. The rearrangement links TRBV5-1 to TRBJ2-6; D call uncertain. Trimming removed 2 bases from V and 3 bases from J, with 9 bases in between. The CDR3 is 15 residues long. Germline lookup yields CDR1 SGHRS and CDR2 YFSETQ. The CDR3 loop reads CASSFGQGGANVLTF. Here the CDR3 DNA reads TGCGCCAGCAGCTTCGGTCAAGGTGGGGCCAACGTCCTGACTTTC.

The gene calls are TRBV6-4 and TRBJ1-4, with 8 bases lining up with TRBD1. V trimming: 3 bases; J trimming: 11 bases; junction bases outside the gene matches: 5. Germline loops: CDR1 MRHNA, CDR2 SNTAGT. The CDR3 totals 13 residues. The CDR3 region is CASSEGTGLKLFF. The CDR3 region has the DNA TGTGCCAGCAGTGAGGGGACAGGATTGAAACTGTTTTTT.

This clonotype has a count of ten or more. This chain connects TRBV7-9 to TRBJ1-3; D is possibly TRBD1 (5 bases). The V end lost 6 bases, the J end lost 4 bases, and 10 bases lay between the germline ends. Germline lookup yields CDR1 SEHNR and CDR2 FQNEAQ (reference sequence). The CDR3 is made up of 13 amino acids. The CDR3: CASRGTVGNTIYF. The CDR3 nucleotides read TGTGCCAGCAGAGGGACCGTGGGAAACACCATATATTTT.

This clonotype was picked up many times. CDR3 in DNA: TGCGCCAGCAGCTTGGATCCCGGTTACTCCTACAATGAGCAGTTCTTC. Translating it yields CASSLDPGYSYNEQFF. J is TRBJ2-1 and V is TRBV5-1; the D is unclear. Trimming removed 0 bases from V and 0 bases from J, with 10 bases in between. Germline lookup yields CDR1 SGHRS and CDR2 YFSETQ. This CDR3 is built from 16 residues.

In this sample, this clonotype turned up many times. The chain recombines TRBV7-2 with TRBJ2-7; 14 nucleotides align to TRBD2. Unmatched junction bases numbered 11, after V lost 1 base and J lost 9 bases. CDR3 length: 17 amino acids. Germline V gene lookup returns CDR1 SGHTA and CDR2 FQGNSA. The CDR3 DNA reads TGTGCCAGCAGCTTAGGAGTTTTCGGGACTAGCGGGAGTGTGCAGTACTTC. Protein product: CASSLGVFGTSGSVQYF.

In its sample, this clonotype was seen many times. This sequence joins TRBV5-1 and TRBJ1-4; D is possibly TRBD1 (6 bases). The germline V and J ends were trimmed by 0 bases and 6 bases, with 21 bases remaining between them. This CDR3 region has 18 residues. Germline V lookup: CDR1 SGHRS, CDR2 YFSETQ. CDR3 sequence (DNA): TGCGCCAGCAGCTTGGATCCCCAGGGGCAGAGGTCGGATGAAAAACTGTTTTTT. Translated: CASSLDPQGQRSDEKLFF.

This clonotype showed up many times. A much larger clone sits a single nucleotide away, making a read error possible. The chain combines TRBV5-1 with TRBJ2-5, with 8 bases that match TRBD1. The V segment lost 4 bases and the J segment 4 bases; nucleotides outside the gene matches: 6. In germline, CDR1 is SGHRS, CDR2 YFSETQ. The CDR3 runs 14 residues. DNA of the CDR3: TGCGCCAGCAGCCGAGGACAGGGAGGAGAGACCCAGTACTTC. It codes for CASSRGQGGETQYF.

Many counts were recorded for this clonotype. The CDR3 region has the DNA TGTGCCAGCAGTTTAAGAACAGGGAATGGCTACACCTTC. Amino acids: CASSLRTGNGYTF. The chain is built from TRBV28 and TRBJ1-2; possible D gene TRBD1, 6 bases. There are 13 residues in the CDR3. Germline CDR1 MDHEN, CDR2 SYDVKM. Trimming left V 2 bases short and J 6 bases short, with 10 bases between.

In its sample, this clonotype was seen many times. The chain combines TRBV28 with TRBJ2-7; possible D gene TRBD1, 7 bases. Trimming cost V 7 bases and J 1 base, with 23 bases left between them. The V gene's germline CDR1 is MDHEN and CDR2 SYDVKM. The CDR3 consists of 17 residues. The CDR3 reads CASTTPGGTAYSYEQYF. In DNA form, the CDR3 reads TGTGCCAGCACAACTCCCGGCGGGACAGCCTATTCCTACGAGCAGTACTTC.

Only one count was recorded for this clonotype. Mismatch with germline at one junction end may stem from a read error. J is TRBJ1-5 and V is TRBV5-1; no definite D call. The CDR3 runs to 15 residues. Germline values: CDR1 SGHRS, CDR2 YFSETQ. Here the CDR3 DNA reads TGCGCCAGCAGCTTGGGAAGTCGGAGCAATCAGCCCCAGAATTTT. Amino acids: CASSLGSRSNQPQNF.

This clonotype was counted many times. V usage is TRBV5-1 and J usage is TRBJ2-1; possibly TRBD1 or TRBD2 for D (5 bases each). CDR3 length: 15 residues. Germline values: CDR1 SGHRS, CDR2 YFSETQ. Trimming stripped 4 bases from V and 8 bases from J, with 19 bases between. The CDR3 DNA reads TGCGCCAGCAGCCGTTCGAGGGGACGACGGGATGAGCAGTTCTTC. Amino acid sequence: CASSRSRGRRDEQFF.

This clonotype was counted at least ten times. This chain uses TRBV5-1 with TRBJ1-1; D not resolved. Trimming stripped 1 base from V and 2 bases from J, with 9 bases between. This CDR3 spans 14 amino acids. Per germline, CDR1 SGHRS and CDR2 YFSETQ. The CDR3 coding sequence is TGCGCCAGCAGCTTGCTTGGAGTTAACACTGAAGCTTTCTTT. Protein product: CASSLLGVNTEAFF.

This clonotype was recorded at least ten times. The CDR3 nucleotides are TGTGCCAGCAGGACCTATACAGGGTCCGGCTACGAGCAGTACTTC. Protein product: CASRTYTGSGYEQYF. The chain uses TRBV3-1 and TRBJ2-7, with D possibly being TRBD1 (6 bases). Germline loops: CDR1 LGHDT, CDR2 YNNKEL (reference sequence). The V gene lost 6 bases and the J gene lost 3 bases, with 18 bases spanning the gap. This CDR3 has 15 amino acids.

This clonotype was counted at least ten times. The chain recombines TRBV5-6 with TRBJ1-1; 7 nucleotides agree with TRBD1. This CDR3 has 14 amino acids. Germline lookup yields CDR1 SGHDT and CDR2 YYEEEE. The trim removed 4 bases at V and 3 bases at J, leaving 6 bases unmatched. CDR3 DNA sequence: TGTGCCAGCAGCCTAGGGACAGAATACACTGAAGCTTTCTTT. Translating it yields CASSLGTEYTEAFF.

There are many counts of this clonotype. The V call is TRBV25-1, the J call TRBJ1-1; a weak D match, TRBD1 (5 bases). Per germline, CDR1 MGHDK and CDR2 SYGVNS. The length of the CDR3 is 12 residues. V shed 4 bases and J shed 4 bases, with 7 bases lying between them. The CDR3 DNA sequence: TGTGCCAGCAGTGGAGGGGCCACTGAAGCTTTCTTT. Translation: CASSGGATEAFF. Full variable domain (remainder filled in from reference TRBV25-1 and TRBJ1-1): EADIYQTPRYLVIGTGKKITLECSQTMGHDKMYWYQQDPGMELHLIHYSYGVNSTEKGDLSSESTVSRIRTEHFPLTLESARPSHTSQYLCASSGGATEAFFGQGTRLTVV.

In this sample, this clonotype turned up many times. V is TRBV2 and J is TRBJ2-2; 9 bases are a match to TRBD2. This CDR3 is built from 15 residues. Trimming removed 3 bases from V and 7 bases from J; junction bases left unmatched: 6. Germline CDR1 is SNHLY and CDR2 is FYNNEI. In DNA, the CDR3 is TGTGCCAGCAGTGATGGTAGCGGGAGTGGCGGGGAGCTGTTTTTT. Its translation: CASSDGSGSGGELFF. Together with reference TRBV2 and TRBJ2-2, the CDR3 gives the full variable domain: EPEVTQTPSHQVTQMGQEVILRCVPISNHLYFYWYRQILGQKVEFLVSFYNNEISEKSEIFDDQFSVERPDGSNFTLKIRSTKLEDSAMYFCASSDGSGSGGELFFGEGSRLTVL.

This clonotype was found many times. The rearrangement uses TRBV12-3 or TRBV12-4 and TRBJ1-5, with 7 bases that match TRBD1. The CDR3 extends over 14 amino acids. V was pared by 5 bases and J by 1 base, with 2 bases of the junction left unmatched. The CDR3 reads CASSGTVSNQPQHF. The CDR3 nucleotides read TGTGCCAGCAGTGGGACAGTCAGCAATCAGCCCCAGCATTTT.

This clonotype was picked up many times. This chain uses TRBV14 with TRBJ1-1, with D hard to call. CDR3 length equals 16 residues. Germline values: CDR1 SGHDN, CDR2 FVKESK. The V and J ends lost 5 bases and 1 base respectively, with 17 bases between them. In DNA form, the CDR3 reads TGTGCCAGCAGCTCTCTTCGGAACAGAGAGAACACTGAAGCTTTCTTT. Amino acids: CASSSLRNRENTEAFF.